This T cell receptor beta chain was profiled in a study of cytomegalovirus exposure and HLA in healthy donors. Findings and caveats of the study: In a later analysis, HLA-associated beta chains showed higher expansion and lower generation probabilities than comparable chains. Likely technical artifact: a cluster of highly shared sequence variants. Reportedly, TCR beta sequences accurately predicted HLA-A and HLA-B alleles in most subjects. Across donors, presence/absence analyses took sequencing depth to be roughly uniform.

Germline loops: CDR1 SGHAT, CDR2 FQNNGV. This CDR3 contains 19 residues. The trim removed 5 bases at V and 1 base at J, leaving 8 bases unmatched. Points on this clone: What it binds is not known.

Researchers ran the PCR with 60 Vbeta and 13 Jbeta primers. TCRdb's table, derived via immunoSEQ multiplex PCR, lists solely in-frame clones and lacks some. The sample lists fewer than 250,000 clones, 76% seen once, with 0.55% to 0.75% in the top ten. The rearrangement uses TRBV11-2 and TRBJ2-1; TRBD2 aligns across 16 bases. Sequenced material: PBMCs. The receptor was derived from a man aged 18 to 29 in good health and CMV-seronegative. For the CDR3, the DNA is TGTGCCAGCAGCCCCGGGACTAGCGGGAGGGCCTATTCCTACAATGAGCAGTTCTTC. Its protein product is CASSPGTSGRAYSYNEQFF. The whole variable domain, filled in from reference TRBV11-2 and TRBJ2-1, reads EAGVAQSPRYKIIEKRQSVAFWCNPISGHATLYWYQQILGQGPKLLIQFQNNGVVDDSQLPKDRFSAERLKGVDSTLKIQPAKLEDSAVYLCASSPGTSGRAYSYNEQFFGPGTRLTVL.